These 23 T cell receptor beta chains came from one sample sequenced in a study of cytomegalovirus exposure and HLA in healthy donors. PCR employed 60 Vbeta and 13 Jbeta primers. The repertoire was sequenced with immunoSEQ multiplex PCR; TCRdb's copy has only in-frame clones and lacks some. The sample includes more than 90,000 clones, about 80% of them seen just once. The sequenced sample consisted of PBMCs. The receptors were gathered from a man aged 35-49 years in good health and CMV-seronegative.

This clone was seen once. This chain uses TRBV19 with TRBJ1-3; 8 bases match TRBD1. The ends lost 6 bases at V and 2 bases at J; junction bases unmatched: 6. The CDR3 is made up of 15 amino acids. Germline CDR1 reads LNHDA; CDR2 reads SQIVND (reference sequence). The CDR3 coding sequence is TGTGCCAGTAGCCCAGACAGGGGTGCTGGAAACACCATATATTTT. Residues: CASSPDRGAGNTIYF.

The genes are TRBV27 and TRBJ1-4; the D gene is possibly TRBD1 (5 bases). The CDR3 extends over 14 amino acids. Germline CDR1 is MNHEY and CDR2 is SMNVEV (reference sequence). Trimming left V 6 bases short and J 5 bases short, with 13 bases between. In DNA form, the CDR3 reads TGTGCCAGCAGACTAGCGGGGGTAAATGAAAAACTGTTTTTT. Protein product: CASRLAGVNEKLFF.

The chain uses TRBV5-4 and TRBJ1-2; 7 nucleotides match TRBD1. Germline V gene data show CDR1 as SGHNT and CDR2 as YYREEE (reference sequence). The junction had 6 bases not matched to a gene; V was cut back by 3 bases and J by 7 bases. The CDR3 sequence is 13 residues long. The CDR3 region has the DNA TGTGCCAGCAGCTCCCGGGACAGCTCTGGCTACACCTTC. Its translation: CASSSRDSSGYTF.

As to this clone: The CDR3 does not end in the conserved phenylalanine or tryptophan, so this is likely a read error. The DNA is omitted, as the CDR3 cannot be located on it reliably, and the CDR3 follows TCRdb's listing. The J gene is TRBJ2-3, the V gene TRBV7-2; the table's D call TRBD2 went unverified against the DNA. Germline V gene lookup returns CDR1 SGHTA and CDR2 FQGNSA. The CDR3 is 12 residues long, ends included. The CDR3 protein is CASSLSGTSLSL.

A note on this clone: Distinct nucleotide sequences in the sample also encode this CDR3. The chain employs TRBV15 and TRBJ2-3; a possible D gene is TRBD1 (6 bases). Trimming pared 3 bases from V and 1 base from J, leaving 8 bases between. The CDR3 contains 14 residues. Germline CDR1 and CDR2: LNHNV and YYDKDF (reference sequence). DNA for the CDR3: TGTGCCACCAGCAGCTCAGGGGGCACAGATACGCAGTATTTT. It yields the protein CATSSSGGTDTQYF.

This clone has a single count. This chain links TRBV5-5 with TRBJ2-5; TRBD1 is a possible D gene (5 bases). Trimming took 2 bases from V and 3 from J, leaving 14 bases between them. CDR3 length: 15 amino acids. Per germline, CDR1 SGHKS and CDR2 YYEKEE (reference sequence). The CDR3 DNA follows: TGTGCCAGCAGCTTCTCCGACAGAACGAAAGAGACCCAGTACTTC. Translated, it gives CASSFSDRTKETQYF. The full variable domain, with the rest looked up from reference TRBV5-5 and TRBJ2-5, is DAGVTQSPTHLIKTRGQQVTLRCSPISGHKSVSWYQQVLGQGPQFIFQYYEKEERGRGNFPDRFSARQFPNYSSELNVNALLLGDSALYLCASSFSDRTKETQYFGPGTRLLVL.

On this clone itself: One end of the junction fails to match germline, which may point to a read error. Other DNA sequences within the sample encode an identical CDR3. V gene TRBV4-3 combines with J gene TRBJ1-6, with D perhaps matching TRBD1 (6 bases). The CDR3 runs to 16 residues. Germline loops: CDR1 LGHNA, CDR2 YSLEER. This CDR3 reads CASSQAYRAYNSPLHF. The CDR3 DNA reads TGCGCCAGCAGCCAGGCTTACAGGGCGTATAATTCCCCCCTCCACTTT.

The chain links TRBV4-3 to TRBJ2-1; D may be TRBD1 (5 bases). V was cut by 0 bases and J by 2 bases, with 11 bases left in between. This CDR3 has 16 residues. Germline loops: CDR1 LGHNA, CDR2 YSLEER. The CDR3 sequence is CASSQDGLGPYNEQFF. In DNA form, the CDR3 reads TGCGCCAGCAGCCAAGATGGGCTGGGGCCCTACAATGAGCAGTTCTTC.

This clone was seen just once. The chain joins TRBV7-8 to TRBJ2-1; D call uncertain. CDR1 is SGHVS, CDR2 FQNEAQ, per germline. Trimming stripped 1 base from V and 0 bases from J, with 7 bases between. The CDR3 runs to 15 residues. CDR3 amino acids: CASSLGTNSYNEQFF. CDR3 in DNA: TGTGCCAGCAGCTTAGGAACTAACTCCTACAATGAGCAGTTCTTC. The full variable domain, completed using reference TRBV7-8 and TRBJ2-1, is GAGVSQSPRYKVAKRGQDVALRCDPISGHVSLFWYQQALGQGPEFLTYFQNEAQLDKSGLPSDRFFAERPEGSVSTLKIQRTQQEDSAVYLCASSLGTNSYNEQFFGPGTRLTVL.

The chain has TRBV28 and TRBJ1-3; possibly TRBD1 for D (6 bases). This CDR3 has 15 amino acids. CDR1 and CDR2 (germline): MDHEN, SYDVKM. Trimming pared 5 bases from V and 0 bases from J, leaving 11 bases between. The CDR3 reads CASSPGTTSGNTIYF. DNA for the CDR3: TGTGCCAGCAGTCCCGGGACAACCTCTGGAAACACCATATATTTT. Using reference TRBV28 and TRBJ1-3 for the parts outside the CDR3, the full variable domain is DVKVTQSSRYLVKRTGEKVFLECVQDMDHENMFWYRQDPGLGLRLIYFSYDVKMKEKGDIPEGYSVSREKKERFSLILESASTNQTSMYLCASSPGTTSGNTIYFGEGSWLTVV.

This chain connects TRBV11-2 to TRBJ2-1; 10 bases fit TRBD1. The V segment lost 6 bases and the J segment 6 bases; nucleotides outside the gene matches: 8. This CDR3 region has 15 residues. CDR1 SGHAT and CDR2 FQNNGV come from the germline V gene. CDR3: CASRQPGTGVNEQFF. CDR3 in DNA: TGTGCCAGCAGGCAACCCGGGACAGGGGTCAATGAGCAGTTCTTC.

V is TRBV10-3 and J is TRBJ2-4; 10 bases align to TRBD1. Germline assignment: CDR1 ENHRY and CDR2 SYGVKD. V shed 6 bases, J shed 2 bases, and the junction held 7 bases outside the gene matches. The CDR3 is 16 amino acids. The CDR3 region is CAISPGQGYSKNIQYF. The DNA of the CDR3 is TGTGCCATCAGCCCGGGACAGGGGTATTCCAAAAACATTCAGTACTTC.

This clone has only one observation. J is TRBJ2-1 and V is TRBV6-4, with 8 positions matching TRBD2. CDR3 length equals 14 residues. The ends lost 3 bases at V and 5 bases at J; junction bases unmatched: 3. In germline, CDR1 is MRHNA, CDR2 SNTAGT. As DNA, the CDR3 is TGTGCCAGCAGTGAGTCTAGCGGGCACAATGAGCAGTTCTTC. Translating it yields CASSESSGHNEQFF.

The CDR3 DNA sequence: TGTGCCACGACAGGGGGGTGGGGAAGCAATCAGCCCCAGCATTTT. Protein product: CATTGGWGSNQPQHF. The V call is TRBV10-3, the J call TRBJ1-5, with 9 bases aligning to TRBD1. Germline CDR1 reads ENHRY; CDR2 reads SYGVKD. J lost 1 base, V lost 10 bases, and 8 bases had no gene match. CDR3 size: 15 residues.

This clone appeared a few times. This chain uses TRBV13 with TRBJ2-7, with D maybe TRBD1 (6 bases). V lost 2 bases to trimming and J lost 5 bases, with 13 bases between them. The CDR3 is 14 residues long. Germline V gives CDR1 PRHDT, CDR2 FYEKMQ (reference sequence). The CDR3 DNA reads TGTGCCAGCAGCTTAAGGGACATGTTCCACGAGCAGTACTTC. Translated, it gives CASSLRDMFHEQYF. The complete variable domain, with remaining parts taken from reference TRBV13 and TRBJ2-7, reads AAGVIQSPRHLIKEKRETATLKCYPIPRHDTVYWYQQGPGQDPQFLISFYEKMQSDKGSIPDRFSAQQFSDYHSELNMSSLELGDSALYFCASSLRDMFHEQYFGPGTRLTVT.

The rearrangement joins TRBV4-1 to TRBJ2-7, with 9 bases aligning to TRBD1. Per germline, CDR1 MGHRA and CDR2 YSYEKL. This CDR3 comprises 15 residues. The J segment lost 1 base and the V segment lost 6 bases, leaving 7 bases of the junction unmatched. CDR3 amino acids: CASRYRGQGSYEQYF. The CDR3 nucleotides are TGCGCCAGCAGGTACAGGGGGCAAGGGTCCTACGAGCAGTACTTC.

V is TRBV13 and J is TRBJ2-5, with a tentative D call TRBD2 (5 bases). The J call is uncertain, as TRBJ2-7 better fits the DNA end. Germline CDR1 is PRHDT and CDR2 is FYEKMQ (reference sequence). This CDR3 spans 15 amino acids. CDR3 in DNA: TGTGCCAGCAGCTTAGGCGGCGGGCAGCACTACGAGCAGTACTTC. Translated: CASSLGGGQHYEQYF.

This rearrangement joins TRBV5-1 to TRBJ2-3; D might be TRBD1 (5 bases). The V gene lost 0 bases and the J gene lost 5 bases, with 7 bases spanning the gap. Germline values: CDR1 SGHRS, CDR2 YFSETQ. This CDR3 contains 13 residues. Written as DNA, the CDR3 is TGCGCCAGCAGCTTGGATCAGGGAGATACGCAGTATTTT. Translation: CASSLDQGDTQYF.

This chain joins TRBV5-6 and TRBJ1-3; D gene unclear. Germline-derived CDR1 and CDR2 are SGHDT and YYEEEE. The CDR3 has 17 amino acids. V gave up 0 bases and J gave up 0 bases, with 13 bases separating them. This CDR3 reads CASSLVGSYRSGNTIYF. The CDR3 region has the DNA TGTGCCAGCAGCTTGGTTGGCAGTTACCGCTCTGGAAACACCATATATTTT.

The CDR3 bases are TGTGCCAGCAGTGGCTCGGGGGGGTCCTACAATGAGCAGTTCTTC. Protein: CASSGSGGSYNEQFF. The gene calls are TRBV25-1 and TRBJ2-1; 8 bases match TRBD2. V was clipped by 4 bases and J by 1 base; unmatched bases: 3. This CDR3 region has 15 residues. Germline V gene data show CDR1 as MGHDK and CDR2 as SYGVNS.

J is TRBJ2-4 and V is TRBV9, with 7 positions matching TRBD1. V shed 4 bases and J 0 bases; nucleotides not matched to a gene: 16. There are 19 residues in the CDR3. Germline V gene sequence: CDR1 SGDLS, CDR2 YYNGEE. The CDR3 sequence is CASSTETGSPQLAKNIQYF. The CDR3, as DNA: TGTGCCAGCAGCACAGAGACAGGGAGTCCGCAGCTAGCCAAAAACATTCAGTACTTC.

The chain recombines TRBV15 with TRBJ1-5; a possible D gene is TRBD1 (5 bases). The length of the CDR3 is 13 residues. The V end was cut by 5 bases, the J end by 4 bases, with 9 bases between. Looked up from germline, CDR1 is LNHNV and CDR2 is YYDKDF (reference sequence). CDR3 residues: CATSPGINQPQHF. In DNA form, the CDR3 reads TGTGCCACCAGCCCAGGGATTAATCAGCCCCAGCATTTT.

V usage is TRBV18 and J usage is TRBJ1-2; the D gene is possibly TRBD1 (5 bases). Germline values: CDR1 KGHSH, CDR2 LQKENI. CDR3 length equals 14 residues. The V end lost 3 bases, the J end lost 0 bases, and 8 bases lay between the germline ends. The CDR3, as DNA: TGTGCCAGCTCACCGGACACCGCTAACTATGGCTACACCTTC. It translates to CASSPDTANYGYTF.